This T cell receptor beta chain originates from a study of T cell changes during pregnancy in multiple sclerosis (dated by TCRdb to between 2017 and 2020). Study-level background: The study looked at changes in the T cell repertoire across pregnancy in women with multiple sclerosis.

Comments on this clone: What this receptor recognizes is not known. Base qualities are not at hand, and no much larger clone is one base apart.

CDR1 SEHNR and CDR2 FQNEAQ are derived from the germline V gene (reference sequence). The CDR3 has 11 amino acids, counting the end cysteine and phenylalanine. CDR3 DNA is the only sequence kept; it has 33 bases, read in frame from the first base. The junction carries 7 bases between V and J, which are trimmed by 4 bases and 6 bases respectively. The library came from the immunoSEQ multiplex PCR assay. In its TCRdb copy, this immuneACCESS table keeps in-frame sequences only and misses some clones. Where compared with another copy, unresolved V genes explain less than half of these, and the others have no known cause. The sample table records about 17,000 clones; about 90% of these occur just once. The ten largest clones represent 13% of the sample.

This clonotype was sampled from a female donor in good health, enrolled as a control in a pregnancy study. The starting material was CD8+ T cells from peripheral blood mononuclear cells, obtained in the third trimester of pregnancy. The chain is encoded by TRBV7-9 joined to TRBJ2-7, with no confidently assigned D gene. Here the CDR3 is given as CASSYSREQYF. The nucleotide sequence reads as follows: TGTGCCAGCAGCTATTCTCGCGAGCAGTACTTC.